One sample yielded the 20 T cell receptor beta chains listed below, sequenced in a study of T cell responses to AZD1222 COVID-19 vaccine. Sequencing was performed with immunoSEQ multiplex PCR; in TCRdb, only in-frame clones are kept and a portion is missing. The sample holds about 52,000 clones, approximately 86% seen once. This specimen was peripheral blood, taken 28 days after the second AZD1222 dose. The receptors come from an adult who received the AZD1222 COVID-19 vaccine.

The genes are TRBV7-9 and TRBJ2-1; D is perhaps TRBD1 (6 bases). The CDR3 totals 14 residues. The V gene lost 6 bases and the J gene lost 8 bases, with 17 bases spanning the gap. Germline CDR1 reads SEHNR; CDR2 reads FQNEAQ (reference sequence). CDR3 sequence: CASSRTGWYDEQFF. The CDR3 DNA sequence: TGTGCCAGCAGTCGTACAGGGTGGTACGATGAGCAGTTCTTC.

The J gene is TRBJ2-1, the V gene TRBV5-1; 13 bases agree with TRBD2. V shed 1 base, J shed 7 bases, and the junction held 2 bases outside the gene matches. The germline gives CDR1 SGHRS, CDR2 YFSETQ. The CDR3 runs to 15 residues. CDR3 coding DNA: TGCGCCAGCAGCTTGCGACTAGCGGGAGGTAATGAGCAGTTCTTC. Its protein is CASSLRLAGGNEQFF. Full variable domain (outside the CDR3, taken from reference TRBV5-1 and TRBJ2-1): KAGVTQTPRYLIKTRGQQVTLSCSPISGHRSVSWYQQTPGQGLQFLFEYFSETQRNKGNFPGRFSGRQFSNSRSEMNVSTLELGDSALYLCASSLRLAGGNEQFFGPGTRLTVL.

V usage is TRBV6-4 and J usage is TRBJ2-7; 8 bases are a match to TRBD1. Losses at the gene ends were 7 bases for V and 4 bases for J; bases not matched to a gene: 9. CDR1 is MRHNA and CDR2 is SNTAGT in the germline V gene. The CDR3 is 14 amino acids. CDR3 coding DNA: TGTGCCAGCACAAAACAGGGGGGATGGTACGAGCAGTACTTC. It yields the protein CASTKQGGWYEQYF.

This chain uses TRBV7-2 with TRBJ2-7; D is ambiguous. This CDR3 has 12 amino acids. The V and J ends lost 1 base and 4 bases respectively, with 5 bases between them. The germline CDR1 and CDR2 sequences are SGHTA and FQGNSA. CDR3 nucleotide sequence: TGTGCCAGCAGCTTAGTTGAGTACGAGCAGTACTTC. Amino acid sequence: CASSLVEYEQYF.

The chain combines TRBV23-1 with TRBJ2-7; D ambiguous. TRBV23-1 is identified as an open reading frame with a role that is uncertain. The CDR3 sequence is 17 residues long. V was pared by 10 bases and J by 3 bases, with 28 bases between. The CDR3 here is CAMRPSTPIYSNYEQYF. The DNA of the CDR3 is TGCGCCATGAGACCTTCGACACCGATATATTCCAACTACGAGCAGTACTTC.

This sequence joins TRBV21-1 and TRBJ1-6. TRBV21-1 is described as a pseudogene. The CDR3 runs 15 residues. The DNA for the CDR3 is TGTGCCAGCAGCAAAGCGGCGCGGAATAATTCACCCCTCCACTTT. Amino acid sequence: CASSKAARNNSPLHF.

The chain employs TRBV30 and TRBJ2-6; D not resolved. The CDR3 contains 16 residues. V was clipped by 4 bases and J by 0 bases, with 13 bases between them. CDR1 is GTSNPN and CDR2 is SVGIG in the germline V gene (reference sequence). The CDR3 reads CAWTQTVPSGANVLTF. The CDR3 DNA reads TGTGCCTGGACCCAGACGGTTCCCTCTGGGGCCAACGTCCTGACTTTC.

The V gene is TRBV28, the J gene TRBJ2-7; no firm D call. Germline V CDR1 and CDR2: MDHEN, SYDVKM. Trimming shortened V by 3 bases and J by 4 bases, and 16 bases separated the two germline ends. The CDR3 extends over 15 amino acids. The CDR3: CASSFQAALRYEQYF. DNA for the CDR3: TGTGCCAGCAGTTTTCAGGCCGCCCTTCGGTACGAGCAGTACTTC.

The rearrangement links TRBV18 to TRBJ2-1; D is perhaps TRBD1 (5 bases). V lost 5 bases, J lost 3 bases, and 14 bases lay in between. This CDR3 is 15 amino acids long. Germline CDR1 KGHSH, CDR2 LQKENI. The CDR3 protein is CASSSLTVIYNEQFF. DNA of the CDR3: TGTGCCAGCTCATCCTTGACAGTTATCTACAATGAGCAGTTCTTC.

The chain uses TRBV5-8 and TRBJ2-4; TRBD2 might be the D (5 bases). With 1 base removed from V and 0 bases from J, the gap between germline ends came to 5 bases. The CDR3 contains 14 residues. CDR1 SGHTS and CDR2 YDEGEE come from the germline V gene. CDR3 nucleotides: TGTGCCAGCAGCTTGCGGGGAGCCAAAAACATTCAGTACTTC. The encoded protein is CASSLRGAKNIQYF.

This chain joins TRBV30 and TRBJ1-1; D remains unclear. This CDR3 is built from 11 residues. The V and J ends lost 7 bases and 5 bases respectively, with 11 bases between them. Germline CDR1 GTSNPN, CDR2 SVGIG (reference sequence). This chain's CDR3 is CASSTGTEAFF. The CDR3 DNA reads TGTGCCTCGTCGACGGGGACTGAAGCTTTCTTT.

The V gene is TRBV7-8, the J gene TRBJ2-2, with a weak D call TRBD1 (5 bases). The V end was cut by 5 bases, the J end by 11 bases, with 12 bases between. This CDR3 contains 12 residues. From germline, CDR1 is SGHVS and CDR2 FQNEAQ. The chain's CDR3 is CASSPRVSELFF. In DNA, the CDR3 is TGTGCCAGCAGCCCCAGGGTTAGTGAGCTGTTTTTT.

V and J are TRBV28 and TRBJ2-1, with 9 bases matching TRBD2. Losses at the gene ends were 5 bases for V and 6 bases for J; bases not matched to a gene: 5. Germline CDR1 reads MDHEN; CDR2 reads SYDVKM. The CDR3 contains 14 residues. CDR3 DNA sequence: TGTGCCAGCAGTGAGCGGGAGGCCCTCAATGAGCAGTTCTTC. This encodes CASSEREALNEQFF. Variable domain in full (rest from reference TRBV28 and TRBJ2-1): DVKVTQSSRYLVKRTGEKVFLECVQDMDHENMFWYRQDPGLGLRLIYFSYDVKMKEKGDIPEGYSVSREKKERFSLILESASTNQTSMYLCASSEREALNEQFFGPGTRLTVL.

J is TRBJ2-1 and V is TRBV9, with 12 bases lining up with TRBD2. The germline gives CDR1 SGDLS, CDR2 YYNGEE. The CDR3 is 15 amino acids. With V trimmed by 1 base and J by 7 bases, 3 bases remained unmatched. CDR3 in amino acids: CASSVLAGGANEQFF. CDR3 DNA: TGTGCCAGCAGCGTACTAGCGGGAGGGGCAAATGAGCAGTTCTTC.

The chain links TRBV30 to TRBJ1-1; 8 nucleotides line up with TRBD1. Germline CDR1 GTSNPN, CDR2 SVGIG (reference sequence). The CDR3 consists of 15 residues. The CDR3: CVITRQDRGWTEAFF. The CDR3 coding sequence is TGTGTCATTACCAGACAAGACAGGGGATGGACTGAAGCTTTCTTT.

The J gene is TRBJ2-7, the V gene TRBV5-1; TRBD1 matches at 7 bases. There are 13 residues in the CDR3. CDR1 is SGHRS and CDR2 is YFSETQ in the germline V gene. The V and J ends lost 4 bases and 2 bases, in that order; junction bases with no gene match: 3. This CDR3 is CASSRTGTYEQYF. Here the CDR3 DNA reads TGCGCCAGCAGCCGGACAGGAACCTACGAGCAGTACTTC.

The rearrangement links TRBV2 to TRBJ2-7, with D possibly TRBD1 on 7 matching bases. The CDR3 contains 13 residues. CDR1 and CDR2 from the germline V gene are SNHLY and FYNNEI. The V end lost 8 bases, the J end lost 2 bases, and 13 bases lay between the germline ends. This CDR3 is CASGQGGPYEQYF. DNA of the CDR3: TGTGCCAGCGGGCAGGGGGGCCCCTACGAGCAGTACTTC.

This chain links TRBV24-1 with TRBJ2-2; the D is unclear. V gave up 3 bases and J gave up 0 bases, with 4 bases separating them. There are 14 residues in the CDR3. Germline V gives CDR1 KGHDR, CDR2 SFDVKD. CDR3 DNA sequence: TGTGCCACCAGTGATCATCCGAACACCGGGGAGCTGTTTTTT. It translates to CATSDHPNTGELFF.

This clone was observed a handful of times. The chain has TRBV18 and TRBJ2-7; D call uncertain. The CDR3 spans 13 residues. Trimming took off 3 bases at V and 5 bases at J, with 11 bases between the two ends. Germline lookup yields CDR1 KGHSH and CDR2 LQKENI. DNA of the CDR3: TGTGCCAGCTCACCGAAGGGCCCAGACGAGCAGTACTTC. Residues: CASSPKGPDEQYF.

The chain is built from TRBV6-1 and TRBJ1-1; a weak D match, TRBD1 (5 bases). This CDR3 spans 15 amino acids. The germline gives CDR1 MNHNS, CDR2 SASEGT. The V gene lost 0 bases and the J gene lost 4 bases, with 12 bases spanning the gap. The CDR3 loop is CASSEAGRVGTEAFF. CDR3 nucleotides: TGTGCCAGCAGTGAAGCTGGCAGGGTTGGCACTGAAGCTTTCTTT.